Following are 32 T cell receptor beta chains from one sample sequenced in a study of T cells in Graves' hyperthyroidism and ophthalmopathy. Template material for amplifying TCR beta CDR3 regions consisted of RNA transcripts. The HTBI primer set served for first-round RT-PCR of the TCR CDR3. TCRdb called the multiplex PCR reads again in MiXCR, with one record for every CDR3 protein. This table has about 420,000 distinct CDR3 sequences, 15% to 17% appearing once. Sequencing was done on a sample of blood. Receptor source: a woman aged 18-35 years with Graves' hyperthyroidism.

The chain couples TRBV19 to TRBJ1-5, with 7 positions matching TRBD1. The trim removed 8 bases at V and 4 bases at J, leaving 11 bases unmatched. The CDR3 is 15 residues long. The germline V gene encodes CDR1 LNHDA and CDR2 SQIVND (reference sequence). The CDR3: CASSVSGGTNQPQHF. CDR3 in DNA: TGTGCCAGTTCGGTGTCAGGGGGAACTAATCAGCCCCAGCATTTT.

This clonotype showed up many times. The chain combines TRBV20-1 with TRBJ1-5; D remains unclear. Trimming stripped 4 bases from V and 7 bases from J, with 20 bases between. The CDR3 extends over 15 amino acids. Germline CDR1 reads DFQATT; CDR2 reads SNEGSKA (reference sequence). The CDR3 region is CSANTPDQLAQPQHF. CDR3 DNA sequence: TGCAGTGCTAATACCCCGGACCAACTGGCACAGCCCCAGCATTTT.

This clonotype was seen more than once but under ten times. The CDR3 reads CASSVKGAGNTIYF. The CDR3 nucleotides read TGCGCCAGCAGTGTGAAGGGAGCCGGAAACACCATATATTTT. V gene TRBV10-2 combines with J gene TRBJ1-3, with unresolved D. The CDR3 runs 14 residues. The germline V and J ends were trimmed by 4 bases and 4 bases, with 11 bases remaining between them. Germline assignment: CDR1 WSHSY and CDR2 SAAADI.

This clonotype has more than one count but fewer than ten. The CDR3 is CASSHHPGLAGGTDTQYF. CDR3 in DNA: TGCGCCAGCAGCCACCACCCTGGACTAGCGGGGGGTACAGATACGCAGTATTTT. This sequence joins TRBV4-3 and TRBJ2-3, with 14 bases identical to TRBD2. The germline gives CDR1 LGHNA, CDR2 YSLEER. The CDR3 runs to 18 residues. V shed 3 bases, J shed 3 bases, and the junction held 8 bases outside the gene matches.

The chain has TRBV28 and TRBJ2-7, with TRBD2 matching 8 bases. Germline CDR1 and CDR2: MDHEN and SYDVKM. J was trimmed by 6 bases and V by 7 bases; bases with no gene match: 14. The CDR3 extends over 15 amino acids. The CDR3 here is CASTPPRVGTSEQYF. In nucleotides, the CDR3 is TGTGCCAGCACCCCTCCTCGGGTCGGGACTAGCGAGCAGTACTTC.

This clonotype showed up many times. This chain links TRBV5-1 with TRBJ1-1; D may be TRBD1 (6 bases). The germline gives CDR1 SGHRS, CDR2 YFSETQ. CDR3 length equals 20 residues. The V end was cut by 0 bases, the J end by 2 bases, with 26 bases between. CDR3 in DNA: TGCGCCAGCAGCTTGGGGCTGCCAGGGGTCCGACCCCATGTAAACACTGAAGCTTTCTTT. Translated: CASSLGLPGVRPHVNTEAFF.

This clonotype was counted many times. The chain recombines TRBV20-1 with TRBJ2-7, with a possible D match to TRBD1 (5 bases). The CDR3 has 12 amino acids. In germline, CDR1 is DFQATT, CDR2 SNEGSKA (reference sequence). V shed 2 bases and J shed 1 base, with 6 bases lying between them. The CDR3 DNA reads TGCAGTGCTAGACGACAGTCCTACGAGCAGTACTTC. As protein: CSARRQSYEQYF.

The rearrangement joins TRBV6-1 to TRBJ1-2, with 11 positions matching TRBD1. Germline V CDR1 and CDR2: MNHNS, SASEGT. The CDR3 is 18 residues long. With V trimmed by 4 bases and J by 4 bases, 14 bases remained unmatched. CDR3 sequence reads: CASSGGDRGLLSLYGYTF. The CDR3 nucleotides read TGTGCCAGCAGTGGAGGGGACAGGGGGTTGTTGTCTCTCTATGGCTACACCTTC.

The sample holds many counts of this clonotype. This chain joins TRBV6-5 and TRBJ2-5, with 7 nucleotides matching TRBD1. CDR1 and CDR2 from the germline V gene are MNHEY and SVGAGI. There are 13 residues in the CDR3. Trimming removed 1 base from V and 5 bases from J; junction bases left unmatched: 1. CDR3 sequence reads: CASSYYRGETQYF. The CDR3 DNA reads as TGTGCCAGCAGTTACTACAGGGGCGAGACCCAGTACTTC.

In regard to this clonotype: A much larger clone differs by one base, so this may be a read error. CDR3 amino acids: CSARALEEGQETQYF. In DNA form, the CDR3 reads TGCAGTGCTAGAGCTTTGGAGGAGGGTCAAGAGACCCAGTACTTC. V usage is TRBV20-1 and J usage is TRBJ2-5; a possible D gene is TRBD2 (6 bases). Trimming cost V 1 base and J 2 bases, with 14 bases left between them. The CDR3 spans 15 residues. Germline values: CDR1 DFQATT, CDR2 SNEGSKA (reference sequence).

On this clonotype: A much larger clonotype is one base distant, so this may be a read error. The chain uses TRBV20-1 and TRBJ2-7; no reliable D call. The CDR3 runs 14 residues. CDR1 and CDR2 (germline): DFQATT, SNEGSKA (reference sequence). V gave up 5 bases and J gave up 2 bases, with 16 bases separating them. The CDR3 DNA sequence: TGCAGTGCTTCAGACATTTTAAAAGCCTACGAGCAGTACTTC. It codes for CSASDILKAYEQYF.

There are a few counts of this clonotype. The gene calls are TRBV29-1 and TRBJ2-5; a weak D match, TRBD1 (6 bases). V was shortened by 2 bases and J by 5 bases, with 9 bases between the two germline ends. The CDR3 spans 12 residues. CDR1 SQVTM and CDR2 ANQGSEA come from the germline V gene. The CDR3 here is CSVEWGLETQYF. In DNA, the CDR3 is TGCAGCGTTGAATGGGGGCTGGAGACCCAGTACTTC.

The V gene is TRBV7-3, the J gene TRBJ2-1; 12 positions match TRBD2. This CDR3 contains 13 residues. Losses at the gene ends were 4 bases for V and 15 bases for J; bases not matched to a gene: 7. Per the germline V gene, CDR1 is SGHTA and CDR2 is FQGTGA. The chain's CDR3 is CASSYLAGGPVFF. The CDR3 region has the DNA TGTGCCAGCAGCTACCTAGCGGGGGGGCCAGTGTTCTTC. Full variable domain (outside the CDR3, taken from reference TRBV7-3 and TRBJ2-1): GAGVSQTPSNKVTEKGKYVELRCDPISGHTALYWYRQSLGQGPEFLIYFQGTGAADDSGLPNDRFFAVRPEGSVSTLKIQRTERGDSAVYLCASSYLAGGPVFFGPGTRLTVL.

The chain is built from TRBV5-1 and TRBJ2-7, with D maybe TRBD1 (5 bases). The CDR3 spans 15 residues. Germline V gene sequence: CDR1 SGHRS, CDR2 YFSETQ. Trimming stripped 0 bases from V and 3 bases from J, with 13 bases between. The DNA for the CDR3 is TGCGCCAGCAGCTTGGCCTTTACAGGCAACTACGAGCAGTACTTC. This gives the protein CASSLAFTGNYEQYF.

V is TRBV5-1 and J is TRBJ1-6, with 9 bases fitting TRBD1. Germline CDR1 is SGHRS and CDR2 is YFSETQ. Trimming removed 4 bases from V and 10 bases from J; junction bases left unmatched: 12. The CDR3 is 16 amino acids. CDR3 loop: CASSAPQTGGQSPLHF. The CDR3 bases are TGCGCCAGCAGCGCACCTCAAACAGGGGGCCAATCACCCCTCCACTTT.

In its sample, this clonotype was seen many times. J is TRBJ2-7 and V is TRBV29-1, with D perhaps matching TRBD2 (5 bases). The V end lost 5 bases, the J end lost 2 bases, and 10 bases lay between the germline ends. Germline lookup yields CDR1 SQVTM and CDR2 ANQGSEA. The length of the CDR3 is 12 residues. The CDR3, as DNA: TGCAGCGTTCAACACGGGACCTACGAGCAGTACTTC. Translation: CSVQHGTYEQYF.

The genes are TRBV29-1 and TRBJ2-2, with 8 bases aligning to TRBD1. The CDR3 spans 15 residues. The germline gives CDR1 SQVTM, CDR2 ANQGSEA. V dropped 7 bases and J dropped 5; count of bases not matched to a gene: 12. The chain's CDR3 is CSGRTGPWGTGELFF. CDR3 DNA: TGCAGCGGCCGGACAGGGCCTTGGGGGACCGGGGAGCTGTTTTTT.

This clonotype was found many times. This sequence joins TRBV18 and TRBJ2-1, with D possibly TRBD1 on 6 matching bases. V was clipped by 6 bases and J by 0 bases, with 18 bases between them. Germline CDR1 is KGHSH and CDR2 is LQKENI. The CDR3 is 17 residues long. Here the CDR3 reads CASSQRDTTFSYNEQFF. Written as DNA, the CDR3 is TGTGCCAGCTCTCAACGGGACACAACGTTCTCCTACAATGAGCAGTTCTTC.

This clonotype was counted only a few times. The V call is TRBV19, the J call TRBJ1-1, with 9 bases lining up with TRBD1. This CDR3 is built from 15 residues. The germline CDR1 and CDR2 sequences are LNHDA and SQIVND (reference sequence). V shed 7 bases and J 3 bases; nucleotides not matched to a gene: 9. Here the CDR3 reads CASTDAGTGHTEAFF. As DNA, the CDR3 is TGTGCCAGTACTGATGCCGGGACAGGGCACACTGAAGCTTTCTTT. Drawing the rest from reference TRBV19 and TRBJ1-1, the complete variable domain is DGGITQSPKYLFRKEGQNVTLSCEQNLNHDAMYWYRQDPGQGLRLIYYSQIVNDFQKGDIAEGYSVSREKKESFPLTVTSAQKNPTAFYLCASTDAGTGHTEAFFGQGTRLTVV.

This clonotype was seen many times. The chain uses TRBV20-1 and TRBJ2-3; 12 bases are shared with TRBD2. This CDR3 spans 14 amino acids. With V trimmed by 1 base and J by 5 bases, 1 base remained unmatched. Germline values: CDR1 DFQATT, CDR2 SNEGSKA (reference sequence). The CDR3 DNA follows: TGCAGTGCTAGAGGACTAGCGGGAGAAGATACGCAGTATTTT. Translated, it gives CSARGLAGEDTQYF.

This clonotype showed up many times. The V gene is TRBV3-1, the J gene TRBJ2-7; D is unresolved. Germline assignment: CDR1 LGHDT and CDR2 YNNKEL (reference sequence). Trimming stripped 0 bases from V and 4 bases from J, with 7 bases between. This CDR3 contains 13 residues. In DNA form, the CDR3 reads TGTGCCAGCAGCCAAGATTGGTTATACGAGCAGTACTTC. Its protein product is CASSQDWLYEQYF.

This clonotype was counted between two and nine times. This chain uses TRBV5-1 with TRBJ1-4; D gene uncertain. The CDR3 runs 15 residues. The germline V and J ends were trimmed by 0 bases and 7 bases, with 13 bases remaining between them. The germline V gene encodes CDR1 SGHRS and CDR2 YFSETQ. The CDR3 DNA reads TGCGCCAGCAGCTTGGAGGAGGGCAGAATTGAAAAACTGTTTTTT. It is translated as CASSLEEGRIEKLFF.

The chain carries TRBV7-3 and TRBJ1-2, with 8 bases fitting TRBD1. After removal of 8 bases from V and 4 bases from J, the junction contained 6 bases not matched to a gene. Per germline, CDR1 SGHTA and CDR2 FQGTGA. The CDR3 is 13 amino acids. DNA for the CDR3: TGTGCCAGCGGCCCGGACAGGGCCTATGGCTACACCTTC. Translation gives CASGPDRAYGYTF.

There are a few counts of this clonotype. A junction end diverges from the germline sequence, so it may reflect a read error. The V call is TRBV20-1, the J call TRBJ2-7; D is possibly TRBD1 (5 bases). Germline CDR1 DFQATT, CDR2 SNEGSKA (reference sequence). The CDR3 length is 12 residues. CDR3 sequence (DNA): TGCAGTGCCATAGACAGATTCTACAAGCAGTACTTC. Residues: CSAIDRFYKQYF.

The chain carries TRBV7-2 and TRBJ1-1, with 9 bases aligning to TRBD1. J lost 1 base, V lost 5 bases, and 5 bases had no gene match. Germline V gene lookup returns CDR1 SGHTA and CDR2 FQGNSA. The CDR3 runs 15 residues. DNA for the CDR3: TGTGCCAGCAGCCTGGGGACAGGGCGGAACACTGAAGCTTTCTTT. Translated, it gives CASSLGTGRNTEAFF.

A remark on this clonotype: A much larger clone is a single base away; this may be a read error. The J gene is TRBJ2-7, the V gene TRBV7-3, with D possibly TRBD2 on 7 matching bases. The length of the CDR3 is 14 residues. Germline CDR1 SGHTA, CDR2 FQGTGA. The germline V and J ends were trimmed by 5 bases and 7 bases, with 18 bases remaining between them. CDR3 amino acids: CASSRPRGAEEQYF. The CDR3, as DNA: TGTGCCAGCAGCCGGCCTCGGGGGGCCGAGGAGCAGTACTTC.

This clonotype was detected ten times or more. CDR3 coding DNA: TGTGCCAGCAGCTTAGGAATCCTCGCGGACAGGGGGCGCCGGTCCGCTTTCTTT. Translation: CASSLGILADRGRRSAFF. V and J are TRBV11-2 and TRBJ1-1; 11 nucleotides align to TRBD1. The germline CDR1 and CDR2 sequences are SGHAT and FQNNGV. The CDR3 has 18 residues. Trimming took 1 base from V and 11 from J; bases not matched to a gene: 18. The variable domain in full, with the rest retrieved from reference TRBV11-2 and TRBJ1-1, is EAGVAQSPRYKIIEKRQSVAFWCNPISGHATLYWYQQILGQGPKLLIQFQNNGVVDDSQLPKDRFSAERLKGVDSTLKIQPAKLEDSAVYLCASSLGILADRGRRSAFFGQGTRLTVV.

This clonotype was observed many times. The rearrangement uses TRBV7-8 and TRBJ2-5; 10 bases are a match to TRBD1. The CDR3 covers 16 residues. The germline gives CDR1 SGHVS, CDR2 FQNEAQ. Trimming cost V 1 base and J 5 bases; bases outside gene matches: 7. The CDR3 here is CASSLVGTGVKETQYF. As DNA, the CDR3 is TGTGCCAGCAGCTTAGTCGGGACAGGGGTAAAGGAGACCCAGTACTTC.

In its sample, this clonotype was seen many times. Written as DNA, the CDR3 is TGTGCCAGCAGTTTACTGCCCTTCCCGACAGGGGAGTATGGCTACACCTTC. This gives the protein CASSLLPFPTGEYGYTF. The rearrangement uses TRBV27 and TRBJ1-2; 8 positions match TRBD1. The junction had 13 bases not matched to a gene; V was cut back by 2 bases and J by 5 bases. CDR3 size: 17 residues. Germline V gene sequence: CDR1 MNHEY, CDR2 SMNVEV (reference sequence).

A word on this clonotype: One base away lies a much larger clone, so this may be a sequencing read error. The chain employs TRBV2 and TRBJ2-7, with D perhaps assigned TRBD1 or TRBD2 (5 bases each). V was clipped by 1 base and J by 4 bases, with 20 bases between them. CDR1 is SNHLY, CDR2 FYNNEI, per germline. The CDR3 is made up of 17 amino acids. The CDR3 loop reads CASSEVFIGASVYEQYF. As DNA, the CDR3 is TGTGCCAGCAGTGAAGTCTTCATCGGGGCATCCGTATACGAGCAGTACTTC.

Many counts were recorded for this clonotype. This chain connects TRBV2 to TRBJ1-1; D is unclear. CDR1 is SNHLY and CDR2 is FYNNEI in the germline V gene. The CDR3 spans 12 residues. The V gene lost 3 bases and the J gene lost 11 bases, with 13 bases spanning the gap. The chain's CDR3 is CASSDGPGYAFF. CDR3 in DNA: TGTGCCAGCAGTGACGGTCCCGGGTATGCTTTCTTT.

The chain is built from TRBV20-1 and TRBJ2-1, with D possibly being TRBD1 or TRBD2 (6 bases each). Germline loops: CDR1 DFQATT, CDR2 SNEGSKA (reference sequence). The CDR3 loop spans 12 amino acids. V lost 6 bases and J lost 9, with 15 bases in between. CDR3 loop: CSARGQSTEQFF. The CDR3 nucleotides are TGCAGTGCCCGGGGGCAGTCCACTGAGCAGTTCTTC.